The subject of this entry is one TCR beta chain. The antigen it binds to is not known. Base qualities are not recorded, but no much larger clone differs from it by a single base. The source of the sample is a study of T cells in Graves' hyperthyroidism and ophthalmopathy (dated by TCRdb to about 2019). General notes on the study: Peripheral blood was collected at initial diagnosis, before any treatment. A discovery cohort of about a hundred patients, approximately 45 with Graves' ophthalmopathy and under 60 with stable Graves' hyperthyroidism, was used to find distinguishing TCR V-J signatures. After blood sampling, hyperthyroidism patients were treated with methimazole at a starting dose of 30 mg daily, and ophthalmopathy patients were treated with high-dose intravenous methylprednisolone. An independent validation cohort of under 20 hyperthyroidism patients and approximately 17 patients who later progressed to ophthalmopathy tested prospective prediction of ophthalmopathy. In about 6 Graves' hyperthyroidism patients, the study also compared T-cell repertoires from thyroid tissue with T-cell repertoires from blood. The paper describes TCR Vbeta CDR3 sequencing of about 140 peripheral blood samples, made up of 40 to 45 ophthalmopathy patients, some 80 hyperthyroidism patients and 17 progressor patients. For training and testing, the roughly 100 patients in the discovery cohort were randomly divided in a 7:3 ratio. Study-wide findings and limitations: Most expanded thyroid clonotypes (frequency above 0.001) were also detected in blood, suggesting blood repertoires may reflect thyroid immune responses. A model built on a 13 V-J signature distinguished ophthalmopathy from stable hyperthyroidism, reaching roughly 88% sensitivity and around 81% specificity in cross-validation and 80%/75% in testing. In validation, the model predicted progression to ophthalmopathy a median of roughly 6.1 months before onset, with roughly 71% sensitivity and around 76% specificity. Sample size was not statistically predetermined, and investigators were not blinded to group allocation.

TCR beta CDR3 regions were amplified from RNA transcripts. The TCR CDR3 was subjected to a first round of RT-PCR using the HTBI primer set and the Qiagen OneStep RT-PCR kit. The libraries were constructed in a second round of multiplex PCR and then size-selected and purified. Sequencing of the libraries was done on an Illumina HiSeq2000 using paired-end 100 bp reads. Per the authors' processing: Raw data were processed with SOAPnuke, discarding reads with adapters, uncalled bases, mean Phred below 15, or no exact constant-primer or identifier match. High-quality paired reads were merged using COPE v1.2.5, and each unique nucleotide sequence was defined as a clonotype. MiTCR v1.1 was used to align clonotypes to the IMGT TRBV, TRBD and TRBJ reference segments. Analysis was restricted to V-J combinations with a frequency above 0.0001, which covered 99% to 99.2% of repertoires. A TCS score was defined as the ratio between F50 (clonal expansion) and ExV (chaos), using BLOSUM62-based TCRdist between CDR3 peptides within each V-J. Welch's t-statistics and random forest reduced approximately 520 V-J features to 13, which were used in a naive Bayes classifier (R e1071). TCRdb passed the public sequencing reads through fastp at Q25 and MiXCR, retaining productive beta sequences. Every entry covers one CDR3 protein and lists the most common genes and DNA from its rows. TCRdb, rather than the study authors, made the V and J calls. This sample comprises nearly 600,000 distinct CDR3 sequences, 13% to 15% of them detected only once. Clones ranked in the top ten supply roughly 7% of the sample.

In the ophthalmopathy patients, disease was moderately to severely active, with a Clinical Activity Score of 3 or more, a NOSPECS grade of 4 or more, and a duration of less than 3 months. Patients with uncontrolled infections, other autoimmune diseases, pregnancy or lactation were excluded. Diagnoses were established on the basis of clinical symptoms, serum thyroxine and TRAb, thyroid ultrasound, and orbital computed tomography. Ficoll-Paque density gradient centrifugation was used to isolate PBMCs from about 9 ml of fresh peripheral blood. Total RNA was extracted using Trizol reagent, and RNA quality was assessed on an Agilent 2100 Bioanalyzer. V is trimmed back by 7 bases and J by 7 bases, and the junction contains 7 bases that no gene match accounts for. The CDR3 runs 16 residues from the cysteine to the phenylalanine. Just CDR3 DNA is preserved here, 48 bases in frame from base 1.

This chain joins TRBV12-3 or TRBV12-4 to TRBJ2-2; the central 15 bases match TRBD2. The source of this sequence is a woman under 30 with Graves' ophthalmopathy. Sequenced sample: blood. In nucleotides, the sequence is TGTGCCAGCAAAGGACTAGCGGGAGGGCCAAACGGGGAGCTGTTTTTT. Its protein is CASKGLAGGPNGELFF.